This TCR beta chain was found in a study of human CD4 T cells and Enterobacteriaceae. Deep-level sequencing, detecting one cell in 200,000, covered ex vivo memory CD4+. Libraries were prepared by immunoSEQ multiplex PCR; TCRdb keeps only in-frame clonotypes and omits some of them. The profile shows roughly 30,000 clones, 70% to 85% of them singletons. The memory gate held CD4+ cells that were not CD45RA+CCR7+CD95- naive cells, over 95% pure. This TCR was recovered from a human donor in good health. The source material was memory CD4+ T cells from blood.

The CDR3, as DNA: TGTGCCAGCAGTAAACTACAGGGGAACACTGAAGCTTTCTTT. Encoded protein: CASSKLQGNTEAFF. The rearrangement joins TRBV25-1 to TRBJ1-1; possibly TRBD1 for D (6 bases). The CDR3 extends over 14 amino acids. The V end lost 5 bases, the J end lost 1 base, and 11 bases lay between the germline ends. From germline, CDR1 is MGHDK and CDR2 SYGVNS. Complete variable domain (other parts from reference TRBV25-1 and TRBJ1-1): EADIYQTPRYLVIGTGKKITLECSQTMGHDKMYWYQQDPGMELHLIHYSYGVNSTEKGDLSSESTVSRIRTEHFPLTLESARPSHTSQYLCASSKLQGNTEAFFGQGTRLTVV.